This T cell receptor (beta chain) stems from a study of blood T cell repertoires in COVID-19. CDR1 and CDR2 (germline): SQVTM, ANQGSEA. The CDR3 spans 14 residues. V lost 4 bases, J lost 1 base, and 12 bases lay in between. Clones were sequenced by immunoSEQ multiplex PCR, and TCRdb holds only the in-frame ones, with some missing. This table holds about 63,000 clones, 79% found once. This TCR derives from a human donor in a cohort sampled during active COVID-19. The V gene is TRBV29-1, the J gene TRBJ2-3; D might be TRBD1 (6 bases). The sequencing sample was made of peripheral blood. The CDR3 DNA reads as TGCAGCGTTGCAGGGGCACGGGGCACAGATACGCAGTATTTT. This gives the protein CSVAGARGTDTQYF.